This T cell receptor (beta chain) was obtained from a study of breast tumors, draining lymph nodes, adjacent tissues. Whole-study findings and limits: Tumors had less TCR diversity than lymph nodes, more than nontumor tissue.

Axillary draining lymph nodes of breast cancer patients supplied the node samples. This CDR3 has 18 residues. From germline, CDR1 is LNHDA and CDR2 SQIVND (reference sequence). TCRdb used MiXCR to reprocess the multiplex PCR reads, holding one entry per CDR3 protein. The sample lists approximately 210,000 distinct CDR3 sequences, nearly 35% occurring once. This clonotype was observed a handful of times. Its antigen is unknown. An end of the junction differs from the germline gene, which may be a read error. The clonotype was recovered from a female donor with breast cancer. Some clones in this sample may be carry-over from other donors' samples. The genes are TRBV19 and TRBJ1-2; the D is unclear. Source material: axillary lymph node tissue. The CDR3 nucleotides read TGTGCCAGTAGTATAAGGGCGAAGGGAACTACCATCTCCTATGGCTCCACCTTC. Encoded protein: CASSIRAKGTTISYGSTF.